The clone carrying this T cell receptor beta chain came up once. As handled by the study authors: Reference gene primer amplification in the assay estimated nucleated cell counts. Clones were sequenced by immunoSEQ multiplex PCR, and TCRdb holds only the in-frame ones, with some missing. V, J and clone size reflect that table, while D and trimming were determined from the DNA. Here the sample spans about 110,000 clones, 80% to 90% being singletons. The data were taken from a study of blood T cell repertoires in COVID-19. Study-wide context: The United States, Italy and Spain supplied acute and convalescent COVID-19 samples.

In germline, CDR1 is SGHVS, CDR2 FQNEAQ. The CDR3 runs to 14 residues. The V end lost 5 bases, the J end lost 8 bases, and 18 bases lay between the germline ends. The sample was peripheral blood. The J gene is TRBJ1-2, the V gene TRBV7-8; maybe TRBD1 (5 bases). The source is a woman in her seventies with acute or convalescent COVID-19. CDR3 bases: TGTGCCAGCAGCGTGGGGGGGAGGGGATACGGCTACACCTTC. Amino acid sequence: CASSVGGRGYGYTF.